A selection of T cell receptor beta chains follows, all from one sample in a study of T cell responses to AZD1222 COVID-19 vaccine. Generated by immunoSEQ multiplex PCR, the TCRdb table keeps only in-frame clones and is missing some. The sample lists more than 85,000 clones; more than 70% were seen once. The input for sequencing was peripheral blood, taken 28 days after the second AZD1222 dose. The receptors derive from an adult who received the AZD1222 COVID-19 vaccine. Both conserved end residues are part of each CDR3. D genes are given only for firm matches. Where a row states a size, it is once, few, many or the class of an expanded clone; other rows omit it.

J gene | CDR3 length | V gene | D gene | clone size | CDR3 protein | CDR3 DNA
TRBJ1-1 | 11 | TRBV19 | . | . | CASVEHTEAFF | TGTGCCAGTGTGGAACACACTGAAGCTTTCTTT
TRBJ2-4 | 14 | TRBV3-1/TRBV3-2 | TRBD2 | . | CASSQGSGRTFQYF | TGTGCCAGCAGCCAAGGTAGCGGGAGGACCTTTCAGTACTTC
TRBJ1-4 | 12 | TRBV27 | . | . | CASSFNREKLFF | TGTGCCAGCAGTTTCAACAGGGAAAAACTGTTTTTT
TRBJ2-5 | 16 | TRBV19 | TRBD1 | . | CASSNPRDRVRETQYF | TGTGCCAGTAGTAACCCCCGGGACAGGGTACGGGAGACCCAGTACTTC
TRBJ1-1 | 14 | TRBV11-3 | . | . | CASSLEGGGTEAFF | TGTGCCAGCAGCTTAGAGGGAGGGGGCACTGAAGCTTTCTTT
TRBJ2-5 | 14 | TRBV5-7 | TRBD1 | . | CASSEDRVGETQYF | TGTGCCAGCAGCGAAGACAGGGTAGGGGAGACCCAGTACTTC
TRBJ2-7 | 12 | TRBV5-4 | . | . | CASSLWVDEQYF | TGTGCCAGCAGCTTGTGGGTCGACGAGCAGTACTTC
TRBJ1-5 | 15 | TRBV7-5 | . | . | CVRSLAGVSNQPQHF | TGTGTCAGAAGCTTAGCGGGAGTTAGCAATCAGCCCCAGCATTTT
TRBJ1-1 | 12 | TRBV5-6 | . | . | CASSLIFPVAFF | TGTGCCAGCAGCTTAATCTTCCCCGTGGCTTTCTTT
TRBJ1-2 | 16 | TRBV5-1 | . | . | CASSMGADTSIYGYTF | TGCGCCAGCAGCATGGGCGCGGACACCAGTATCTATGGCTACACCTTC
TRBJ2-7 | 15 | TRBV15 | . | . | CATSTLGGPTYEQYF | TGTGCCACCAGCACCCTAGGGGGTCCTACCTACGAGCAGTACTTC
TRBJ1-2 | 12 | TRBV3-1/TRBV3-2 | . | . | CASSQQGNMNTF | TGTGCCAGCAGCCAGCAGGGTAATATGAACACCTTC
TRBJ2-1 | 15 | TRBV18 | . | . | CASSGPLESYNEQFF | TGTGCCAGCTCAGGACCCTTAGAGTCCTACAATGAGCAGTTCTTC
TRBJ1-2 | 14 | TRBV6-1 | . | few | CASSEAPVTAGYTF | TGTGCCAGCAGTGAAGCGCCTGTGACAGCTGGCTACACCTTC
TRBJ1-2 | 13 | TRBV18 | . | . | CASSPADQGGYTF | TGTGCCAGCTCACCGGCGGATCAGGGTGGCTACACCTTC
TRBJ1-2 | 13 | TRBV10-3 | . | . | CAITLGTPSGYTF | TGTGCCATCACCCTTGGGACTCCTTCTGGCTACACCTTC
TRBJ1-2 | 12 | TRBV29-1 | TRBD1 | . | CSVPTGGIGYTF | TGCAGCGTCCCCACAGGGGGGATTGGCTACACCTTC
TRBJ1-1 | 14 | TRBV6-5 | . | . | CASRVDRVNTEAFF | TGTGCCAGCAGGGTAGACAGAGTGAACACTGAAGCTTTCTTT
TRBJ2-3 | 14 | TRBV11-1 | . | . | CASSPTASTDTQYF | TGTGCCAGCAGCCCTACCGCTAGCACAGATACGCAGTATTTT
TRBJ2-3 | 15 | TRBV11-1 | . | . | CASSLQGRQTDTQYF | TGTGCCAGCAGCTTGCAGGGTAGGCAAACAGATACGCAGTATTTT
TRBJ1-1 | 16 | TRBV7-8 | TRBD1 | . | CASSLRDRVMNTEAFF | TGTGCCAGCAGCTTGAGGGACAGGGTCATGAACACTGAAGCTTTCTTT
TRBJ2-7 | 14 | TRBV5-4 | . | . | CASSLTGDSYEQYF | TGTGCCAGCAGCTTGACAGGTGATTCCTACGAGCAGTACTTC
TRBJ2-1 | 14 | TRBV5-1 | . | . | CASSLDRVSNEQFF | TGCGCCAGCAGCTTGGACAGGGTTAGCAATGAGCAGTTCTTC
TRBJ2-1 | 15 | TRBV10-1 | . | . | CASSDYMFGDNEQFF | TGCGCCAGCAGTGACTACATGTTTGGGGACAATGAGCAGTTCTTC
TRBJ1-2 | 13 | TRBV30 | TRBD1 | once | CAWSRGTDNGYTF | TGTGCCTGGAGTCGGGGGACAGATAATGGCTACACCTTC
TRBJ1-2 | 12 | TRBV28 | . | . | CASSGLNYGYTF | TGTGCCAGCAGCGGACTTAACTATGGCTACACCTTC
TRBJ2-5 | 15 | TRBV3-1/TRBV3-2 | . | . | CASSIGQTAQETQYF | TGTGCCAGCAGCATCGGACAGACAGCCCAAGAGACCCAGTACTTC
TRBJ1-4 | 15 | TRBV30 | . | once | CAWSVVGTRNEKLFF | TGTGCCTGGAGTGTAGTCGGGACTCGTAATGAAAAACTGTTTTTT
TRBJ2-1 | 17 | TRBV7-3 | . | . | CASSLGRGPLSYNEQFF | TGTGCCAGCAGCTTAGGGCGGGGGCCTCTCTCCTACAATGAGCAGTTCTTC
TRBJ2-7 | 13 | TRBV28 | . | once | CASSFLGFYEQYF | TGTGCCAGCAGTTTTCTTGGTTTCTACGAGCAGTACTTC
TRBJ1-3 | 12 | TRBV12-3/TRBV12-4 | . | . | CASIRTGNTIYF | TGTGCCAGCATCAGGACTGGAAACACCATATATTTT
TRBJ2-7 | 16 | TRBV5-1 | . | . | CASSLGGGGLSYEQYF | TGCGCCAGCAGCTTGGGGGGCGGGGGCCTCTCCTACGAGCAGTACTTC
TRBJ1-4 | 17 | TRBV30 | . | . | CAWNPGTTAGAGEKLFF | TGTGCCTGGAACCCCGGGACGACAGCGGGGGCTGGTGAAAAACTGTTTTTT
TRBJ2-7 | 13 | TRBV29-1 | TRBD2 | . | CSVVTSGTYEQYF | TGCAGCGTTGTGACTAGCGGGACTTACGAGCAGTACTTC
TRBJ1-1 | 14 | TRBV3-1/TRBV3-2 | . | . | CASSLLGLNTEAFF | TGTGCCAGCAGCCTATTGGGCCTGAACACTGAAGCTTTCTTT
TRBJ2-1 | 15 | TRBV6-5 | TRBD2 | . | CASRVTSGIGNEQFF | TGTGCCAGCAGAGTGACTAGCGGGATCGGCAATGAGCAGTTCTTC
TRBJ2-7 | 14 | TRBV9 | . | once | CASSVGSNAYEQYF | TGTGCCAGCAGCGTAGGGAGTAACGCCTACGAGCAGTACTTC
TRBJ2-1 | 14 | TRBV19 | TRBD2 | . | CASTGLAPYNEQFF | TGTGCCAGTACAGGACTAGCTCCCTACAATGAGCAGTTCTTC
TRBJ1-1 | 13 | TRBV7-9 | . | . | CASSSAPLIEAFF | TGTGCCAGCAGCTCCGCCCCGTTAATTGAAGCTTTCTTT
TRBJ1-4 | 13 | TRBV24-1 | . | few | CATSGQGTEKLFF | TGTGCCACCAGCGGCCAGGGGACTGAAAAACTGTTTTTT
TRBJ1-4 | 15 | TRBV28 | . | . | CASSSPGQPNEKLFF | TGTGCCAGCAGTTCACCGGGACAACCTAATGAAAAACTGTTTTTT
TRBJ2-5 | 15 | TRBV6-5 | TRBD2 | . | CASRTPSGSGETQYF | TGTGCCAGCAGAACCCCTAGCGGGAGTGGCGAGACCCAGTACTTC
TRBJ1-3 | 14 | TRBV6-5 | . | . | CASSLGVSGNTIYF | TGTGCCAGCTCTCTGGGGGTGTCTGGAAACACCATATATTTT
TRBJ2-2 | 15 | TRBV27 | . | . | CASSLAFANTGELFF | TGTGCCAGCAGTTTAGCGTTCGCGAACACCGGGGAGCTGTTTTTT
TRBJ2-6 | 18 | TRBV10-3 | TRBD1 | . | CAISGPGQGSTGANVLTF | TGTGCCATCAGTGGCCCGGGACAGGGTAGCACTGGGGCCAACGTCCTGACTTTC
TRBJ2-1 | 15 | TRBV2 | TRBD2 | . | CASRRTSGTYNEQFF | TGTGCCAGTAGGAGGACTAGCGGAACCTACAATGAGCAGTTCTTC
TRBJ1-2 | 11 | TRBV21-1 | . | . | CASSKPGGYTF | TGTGCCAGCAGCAAACCCGGAGGCTACACCTTC
TRBJ1-1 | 15 | TRBV19 | TRBD1 | . | CASSADRVGNTEAFF | TGTGCCAGTAGTGCAGACAGGGTGGGTAACACTGAAGCTTTCTTT